The T cell receptor beta chain under discussion was sequenced for a study of Tregs in tolerant kidney transplant recipients. The V gene's germline CDR1 is SNHLY and CDR2 FYNNEI. CDR3 length: 12 amino acids. V was shortened by 7 bases and J by 4 bases, with 11 bases between the two germline ends. This clone has only a few counts. What it binds is unknown. Unstimulated regulatory T cells (CD4+CD25+CD127-), CD4+CD25- non-regulatory cells, CD4 and CD8 cells were FACS-sorted from thawed PBMCs. Measured with immunoSEQ multiplex PCR; TCRdb has only the in-frame clones, and not every one. The sample contains over 60,000 clones, roughly 89% of which appear only once. General observations from the study: Tregs expanded with activated donor B cells seemed most donor-specific. No direct test of biological reproducibility was done here.

The chain joins TRBV2 to TRBJ2-7; a weak D match, TRBD1 (5 bases). Sequencing was carried out using CD4+ T cells from blood. The sequence was collected from a human donor in good health. CDR3: CASNPRQYEQYF. The CDR3 nucleotides are TGTGCCAGCAACCCTCGACAGTACGAGCAGTACTTC.